The 24 T cell receptor beta chains in this list originate from one sample, sequenced in a study of T cells in Graves' hyperthyroidism and ophthalmopathy (dated by TCRdb to between 2018 and 2021). To prepare the library, multiplex PCR was applied. The sequencer listed for this sample is Illumina HiSeq 2000. The TCR beta CDR3 regions were amplified from the RNA transcripts. The first round of RT-PCR for the TCR CDR3 was performed with the HTBI primer set and the Qiagen OneStep RT-PCR kit. TCRdb's own reprocessing of the public reads used fastp at Q25 and MiXCR and kept productive beta chains. One record per CDR3 amino acid sequence lists the most common genes and DNA. The sample table contains about 260,000 distinct CDR3 sequences; only one count was recorded for 16% of them. Around 30% of the sample goes to the ten largest clones. Sequenced: blood. All receptors come from a woman under 30 with Graves' ophthalmopathy.

At least ten counts were recorded for this clonotype. The rearrangement uses TRBV28 and TRBJ1-6; D remains ambiguous. CDR3 length equals 12 residues. Deletions cut 4 bases from V and 10 bases from J, with 8 bases between. The V gene's germline CDR1 is MDHEN and CDR2 SYDVKM. In DNA form, the CDR3 reads TGTGCCAGCAGTTCACTGCGGTCACCCCTCCACTTT. Encoded protein: CASSSLRSPLHF.

This clonotype showed up many times. The chain uses TRBV11-3 and TRBJ1-1; weak D call: TRBD1 (5 bases). Germline V CDR1 and CDR2: SGHNT, YENEEA. The CDR3 contains 13 residues. Deletions cut 10 bases from V and 3 bases from J, with 15 bases between. The CDR3 is CATRKMGDTEAFF. The CDR3 bases are TGTGCCACCAGAAAGATGGGGGACACTGAAGCTTTCTTT.

This clonotype was observed at least ten times. This rearrangement joins TRBV9 to TRBJ2-1, with 8 bases identical to TRBD2. The CDR3 sequence is 15 residues long. The V and J ends lost 0 bases and 6 bases, in that order; junction bases with no gene match: 5. Germline-derived CDR1 and CDR2 are SGDLS and YYNGEE. CDR3 sequence (DNA): TGTGCCAGCAGCGTAGGGCTAGCGGGCTTCAATGAGCAGTTCTTC. It codes for CASSVGLAGFNEQFF.

This clonotype came up a few times. The rearrangement uses TRBV7-8 and TRBJ1-4; D might be TRBD1 (6 bases). The CDR3 consists of 16 residues. V was shortened by 5 bases and J by 7 bases, with 20 bases between the two germline ends. From germline, CDR1 is SGHVS and CDR2 FQNEAQ. The CDR3 DNA sequence: TGTGCCAGCAGCCCCCGACTACAGGGAGTGGGTGAAAAACTGTTTTTT. Translating gives CASSPRLQGVGEKLFF.

J is TRBJ2-1 and V is TRBV28; D possibly corresponds to TRBD1 (6 bases). Trimming left V 5 bases short and J 7 bases short, with 15 bases between. CDR1 and CDR2 from the germline V gene are MDHEN and SYDVKM. The CDR3 runs to 14 residues. The CDR3 region is CASSLNGQPNEQFF. The CDR3 DNA is TGTGCCAGCAGTCTAAACGGACAGCCGAATGAGCAGTTCTTC.

This clonotype was seen repeatedly, ten times or more. V gene TRBV27 combines with J gene TRBJ2-5; tentatively, D is TRBD1 (5 bases). V gave up 1 base and J gave up 5 bases, with 11 bases separating them. The CDR3 is 14 residues long. Germline V lookup: CDR1 MNHEY, CDR2 SMNVEV (reference sequence). The CDR3 bases are TGTGCCAGCAGTTTATGGGGCAGCCAGGAGACCCAGTACTTC. It encodes CASSLWGSQETQYF.

This clonotype has ten or more counts. The chain uses TRBV6-1 and TRBJ2-7; D not certain. Germline values: CDR1 MNHNS, CDR2 SASEGT. CDR3 size: 16 residues. Trimming took off 3 bases at V and 2 bases at J, with 17 bases between the two ends. CDR3 region: CASSDPTEPETYEQYF. The CDR3 coding sequence is TGTGCCAGCAGTGACCCCACAGAACCAGAAACCTACGAGCAGTACTTC.

This clonotype was seen many times. The rearrangement joins TRBV14 to TRBJ2-1, with no clear D. Trimming stripped 0 bases from V and 4 bases from J, with 4 bases between. The V gene's germline CDR1 is SGHDN and CDR2 FVKESK. This CDR3 has 13 residues. CDR3 DNA: TGTGCCAGCAGCCAAGACGGGTACAATGAGCAGTTCTTC. Translating it yields CASSQDGYNEQFF.

This clonotype was counted many times. J is TRBJ2-1 and V is TRBV7-6; D unclear. Trimming took 5 bases from V and 5 from J, leaving 10 bases between them. The germline CDR1 and CDR2 sequences are SGHVS and FNYEAQ. The CDR3 consists of 13 residues. This CDR3 reads CASSGILNNEQFF. The CDR3 DNA sequence: TGTGCCAGCAGCGGGATCCTCAACAATGAGCAGTTCTTC.

This clonotype was picked up many times. V and J are TRBV28 and TRBJ2-7; no clear D. This CDR3 spans 12 amino acids. Per the germline V gene, CDR1 is MDHEN and CDR2 is SYDVKM. Trimming cost V 3 bases and J 4 bases, with 7 bases left between them. This CDR3 reads CASSLNRYEQYF. The CDR3 DNA is TGTGCCAGCAGTTTGAATAGGTACGAGCAGTACTTC.

This clonotype was observed at least ten times. This sequence joins TRBV19 and TRBJ1-1; possibly TRBD1 for D (5 bases). Per germline, CDR1 LNHDA and CDR2 SQIVND (reference sequence). V was shortened by 5 bases and J by 2 bases, with 12 bases between the two germline ends. CDR3 length: 14 amino acids. The CDR3: CASSPWTPNTEAFF. CDR3 bases: TGTGCCAGTAGTCCCTGGACACCTAACACTGAAGCTTTCTTT.

This chain joins TRBV5-6 and TRBJ2-3, with TRBD2 as a possible D gene (5 bases). Germline V gene data show CDR1 as SGHDT and CDR2 as YYEEEE. V lost 5 bases and J lost 4, with 17 bases in between. The CDR3 spans 15 residues. In nucleotides, the CDR3 is TGTGCCAGCAGGACCCATCTGGGAGCGGCAGATACGCAGTATTTT. It specifies CASRTHLGAADTQYF.

In this sample, this clonotype turned up many times. This chain's CDR3 is CASSQSGRGYTF. The CDR3 DNA reads TGTGCCAGCAGCCAGTCGGGACGAGGCTACACCTTC. The genes are TRBV16 and TRBJ1-2, with D tentatively TRBD1 (5 bases). The germline V gene has CDR1 KGHSY and CDR2 FQNENV. Trimming pared 3 bases from V and 8 bases from J, leaving 10 bases between. This CDR3 has 12 residues.

This clonotype was detected many times. V usage is TRBV10-3 and J usage is TRBJ1-6, with TRBD1 identical over 9 bases. The CDR3 loop spans 16 amino acids. With 2 bases clipped from V and 6 bases from J, the junction kept 5 bases outside the gene matches. Germline lookup yields CDR1 ENHRY and CDR2 SYGVKD. The CDR3 DNA follows: TGTGCCATCAGTGAGGGGACAGGGCCGATTAATTCACCCCTCCACTTT. Protein product: CAISEGTGPINSPLHF.

This chain links TRBV11-2 with TRBJ2-3; 10 nucleotides agree with TRBD2. Germline values: CDR1 SGHAT, CDR2 FQNNGV. There are 15 residues in the CDR3. J was trimmed by 5 bases and V by 4 bases; bases with no gene match: 6. CDR3 coding DNA: TGTGCCAGCAGCTCCGAGCGGGGGGGCGTAGATACGCAGTATTTT. This gives the protein CASSSERGGVDTQYF.

The chain combines TRBV5-4 with TRBJ2-3, with 9 bases matching TRBD2. The CDR3 is 13 amino acids. V lost 5 bases, J lost 4 bases, and 2 bases stayed unmatched. Germline CDR1 is SGHNT and CDR2 is YYREEE (reference sequence). CDR3 nucleotide sequence: TGTGCCAGCAGGGGCGGGGGGGCAGATACGCAGTATTTT. Translating it yields CASRGGGADTQYF.

V usage is TRBV6-2 or TRBV6-3 and J usage is TRBJ1-4; 10 nucleotides agree with TRBD1. This CDR3 has 15 amino acids. Looked up from germline, CDR1 is MNHEY and CDR2 is SVGEGT. Trimming took 4 bases from V and 4 from J; bases not matched to a gene: 3. The CDR3 DNA follows: TGTGCCAGCAGTTCGGGACAGGGGTATAATGAAAAACTGTTTTTT. Translated: CASSSGQGYNEKLFF.

The table lists this clonotype with many counts. V and J are TRBV7-3 and TRBJ2-5; perhaps TRBD2 as D (5 bases). V dropped 1 base and J dropped 5 bases, with 8 bases sitting between them. The germline CDR1 and CDR2 sequences are SGHTA and FQGTGA. The CDR3 consists of 13 residues. The CDR3 bases are TGTGCCAGCAGCTTAATAGCGTGGGAGACCCAGTACTTC. This encodes CASSLIAWETQYF.

A note on this clonotype: A much larger clone differs by one base, so this may be a read error. The chain uses TRBV5-5 and TRBJ1-2; 8 bases agree with TRBD1. V dropped 4 bases and J dropped 3; count of bases not matched to a gene: 5. The CDR3 covers 14 residues. The germline V gene encodes CDR1 SGHKS and CDR2 YYEKEE (reference sequence). CDR3 DNA: TGTGCCAGCAGCAAGGGACAGGTACACTATGGCTACACCTTC. Amino acid sequence: CASSKGQVHYGYTF.

In this sample, this clonotype turned up many times. The chain has TRBV9 and TRBJ2-5, with 9 nucleotides matching TRBD2. The CDR3 has 12 amino acids. Germline loops: CDR1 SGDLS, CDR2 YYNGEE. Trimming removed 7 bases from V and 5 bases from J; junction bases left unmatched: 3. CDR3 in amino acids: CASGRGGETQYF. In DNA, the CDR3 is TGTGCCAGCGGGCGGGGGGGGGAGACCCAGTACTTC.

This clonotype showed up many times. V usage is TRBV3-1 and J usage is TRBJ2-1; the D gene is possibly TRBD2 (5 bases). CDR1 is LGHDT, CDR2 YNNKEL, per germline (reference sequence). With 2 bases removed from V and 2 bases from J, the gap between germline ends came to 19 bases. CDR3 size: 18 residues. The CDR3 DNA reads as TGTGCCAGCAGCCAAACTCTTCGGCGAAGCGGAGCCTACAATGAGCAGTTCTTC. It encodes CASSQTLRRSGAYNEQFF.

The sample holds many counts of this clonotype. The V call is TRBV12-3 or TRBV12-4, the J call TRBJ2-1, with D hard to call. Trimming cost V 5 bases and J 3 bases, with 14 bases left between them. CDR3 length: 15 amino acids. The CDR3 DNA reads TGTGCCAGCAGTGAAAGCCGGTCCTACTACAATGAGCAGTTCTTC. Translation gives CASSESRSYYNEQFF.

In regard to this clonotype: A much larger clone differs by one base, so this may be a read error. The chain employs TRBV10-3 and TRBJ2-1; D unresolved. The CDR3 contains 17 residues. V was pared by 4 bases and J by 3 bases, with 19 bases between. The germline V gene has CDR1 ENHRY and CDR2 SYGVKD. CDR3 nucleotides: TGTGCCATCAGTGCGTCCCAAGTATTAGGGAACTACAATGAGCAGTTCTTC. Amino acid sequence: CAISASQVLGNYNEQFF.

This clonotype was seen a few times. The chain links TRBV20-1 to TRBJ2-3, with 7 bases fitting TRBD2. Looked up from germline, CDR1 is DFQATT and CDR2 is SNEGSKA (reference sequence). The CDR3 is 12 amino acids. The chain's CDR3 is CNGGGDTDTQYF. DNA of the CDR3: TGCAATGGGGGGGGGGACACAGATACGCAGTATTTT.